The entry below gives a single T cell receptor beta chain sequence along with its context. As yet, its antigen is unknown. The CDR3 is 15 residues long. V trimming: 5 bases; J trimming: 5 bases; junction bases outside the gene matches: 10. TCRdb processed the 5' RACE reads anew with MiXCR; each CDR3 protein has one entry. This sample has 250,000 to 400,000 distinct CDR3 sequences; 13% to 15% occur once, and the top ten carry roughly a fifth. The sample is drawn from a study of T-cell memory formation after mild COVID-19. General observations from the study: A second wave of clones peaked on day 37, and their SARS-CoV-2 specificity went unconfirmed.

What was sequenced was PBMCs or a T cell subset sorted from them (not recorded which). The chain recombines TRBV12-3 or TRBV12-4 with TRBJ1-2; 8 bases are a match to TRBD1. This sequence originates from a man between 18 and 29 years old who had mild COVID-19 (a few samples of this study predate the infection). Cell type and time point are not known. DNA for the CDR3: TGTGCCAGCAGTAAGGTCGACAGGGGCCGATATGGCTACACCTTC. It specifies CASSKVDRGRYGYTF.